These T cell receptor beta chains were read from a single sample in a study of tumor-infiltrating lymphocytes in primary liver carcinoma. TCRdb ran MiXCR on the multiplex PCR reads and lists one entry per CDR3 protein. The sample records approximately 330,000 distinct CDR3 sequences, less than 65% being singletons. The specimen sequenced was peripheral blood. The receptors originated from a man aged 35-49 years with primary liver carcinoma and hepatitis B virus infection. Both conserved end residues are part of each CDR3. The order of the fields is CDR3 DNA, CDR3 protein, D gene, clone size, V gene, J gene. The D gene is left open where the match is weak. Only some rows state a clone size, as once, few, many or a class for expanded clones.

DNA: TGTGCCAGCAGTCCCGGGATCTACAATGAGCAGTTCTTC
CDR3: CASSPGIYNEQFF
D: NA
size: many
V: TRBV12-3/TRBV12-4
J: TRBJ2-1

DNA: TGTGTCAGCATCTTAGACGGGCCGGAGACCCAGTACTTC
CDR3: CVSILDGPETQYF
D: NA
size: once
V: TRBV11-2
J: TRBJ2-5

DNA: TGTGCCAGCAGTTTGGGGGGCCCAAATGAAAAACTGTTTTTT
CDR3: CASSLGGPNEKLFF
D: NA
size: many
V: TRBV28
J: TRBJ1-4

DNA: TGTGCCAGCAGCTTATCCCCTGGGGGCCATAATACAGCCCTCCACTTT
CDR3: CASSLSPGGHNTALHF
D: NA
size: few
V: TRBV11-2
J: TRBJ1-6

DNA: TGCGCCAGCAGCCAAGAGGGTGGCAGGCCCAACTACGAGCAGTACTTC
CDR3: CASSQEGGRPNYEQYF
D: NA
size: many
V: TRBV4-1
J: TRBJ2-7

DNA: TGCACCAGCAGCCAAGATGGTCTGACAGATACGCAGTATTTT
CDR3: CTSSQDGLTDTQYF
D: NA
size: NA
V: TRBV4-3
J: TRBJ2-3

DNA: TGTGCCAGCACCCGACAGAGCCTTTACACAGATACGCAGTATTTT
CDR3: CASTRQSLYTDTQYF
D: NA
size: NA
V: TRBV11-2
J: TRBJ2-3

DNA: TGCGCCAGCAGTCCAATCAAAGCGGGCATAGTCAATGAGCAGTTCTTC
CDR3: CASSPIKAGIVNEQFF
D: NA
size: few
V: TRBV5-1
J: TRBJ2-1

DNA: TGTGTCAGCAGCTTGAGACAGGGGGCGTTGGACTATGGCTACACCTTC
CDR3: CVSSLRQGALDYGYTF
D: TRBD1
size: NA
V: TRBV5-5
J: TRBJ1-2

DNA: TGTGCCAGCAGCTCGAGGGTCGACTTCTGCAATGAGCAGTTCTTC
CDR3: CASSSRVDFCNEQFF
D: NA
size: NA
V: TRBV11-3
J: TRBJ2-1

DNA: TGTGCCTGCAGACCGGATGGCCATGAGCAGTTCTTC
CDR3: CACRPDGHEQFF
D: NA
size: once
V: TRBV11-3
J: TRBJ2-1

DNA: TGCAGCGCAAACAGCTTTCCGACCATGAACACTGAAGCTTTCTTT
CDR3: CSANSFPTMNTEAFF
D: NA
size: many
V: TRBV29-1
J: TRBJ1-1

DNA: TGTGCCAGCAGTTCCTTTATTACAGGGGCCGACAGCTCCCAGTACTTC
CDR3: CASSSFITGADSSQYF
D: TRBD1
size: few
V: TRBV6-5
J: TRBJ2-5

DNA: TGTGCCAGCAGTTATCGGGCCCGCACAGAGACCCAGTACTTC
CDR3: CASSYRARTETQYF
D: NA
size: many
V: TRBV6-2/TRBV6-3
J: TRBJ2-5

DNA: TGTGCCAGCAGCTTTCTTGGGGACGAGCAGTACTTC
CDR3: CASSFLGDEQYF
D: NA
size: few
V: TRBV7-9
J: TRBJ2-7

DNA: TGTGCCAGCAGCCTAGGGTCGGCAGAGAGACATCGGCCCCAGCATTTT
CDR3: CASSLGSAERHRPQHF
D: NA
size: NA
V: TRBV5-6
J: TRBJ1-5

DNA: TGCGCCAGCAGCTTCGAGACGTCGAACACTGAAGCTTTCTTT
CDR3: CASSFETSNTEAFF
D: NA
size: NA
V: TRBV5-1
J: TRBJ1-1

DNA: TGTGCCAGCAGTGCCCCACTACGCACAGATACGCAGTATTTT
CDR3: CASSAPLRTDTQYF
D: NA
size: NA
V: TRBV6-2/TRBV6-3
J: TRBJ2-3

DNA: TGCGCCAACAGCGACCCCGGGACTAGCCGTTACAATGAGCAGTTCTTC
CDR3: CANSDPGTSRYNEQFF
D: TRBD2
size: NA
V: TRBV4-1
J: TRBJ2-1

DNA: TGCAGCGGAGGTTCCGGGAAGCTGTTCTTT
CDR3: CSGGSGKLFF
D: NA
size: NA
V: TRBV29-1
J: TRBJ2-2

DNA: TGTGCTAGCAGCTTGTCCCCGGGACTAGCGGGAGTGATAGATACGCAGTGTTTT
CDR3: CASSLSPGLAGVIDTQCF
D: TRBD2
size: NA
V: TRBV11-2
J: TRBJ2-3

DNA: TGTGTCAGTGGGCAGGCAGGCAATGAACAGTTCTTC
CDR3: CVSGQAGNEQFF
D: NA
size: NA
V: TRBV11-2
J: TRBJ2-1

DNA: TGTACCAGCAGTTTGGCCAGGGTTGGGGGGAGCAATCAGCCCCAGCATTTT
CDR3: CTSSLARVGGSNQPQHF
D: NA
size: NA
V: TRBV12-3/TRBV12-4
J: TRBJ1-5

DNA: TGTGCCGGCAGTAACCAGGGTCCCGGGGAGCCGTTTTTT
CDR3: CAGSNQGPGEPFF
D: NA
size: NA
V: TRBV12-3/TRBV12-4
J: TRBJ2-2

DNA: TGTGCCAGCAGTGAGGCGTCCCTTGACTATGGCTACACCTTC
CDR3: CASSEASLDYGYTF
D: NA
size: NA
V: TRBV6-1
J: TRBJ1-2

DNA: TGTGCCAGCAGGGACGGAGTTAACTATGGCTACACCTTC
CDR3: CASRDGVNYGYTF
D: NA
size: many
V: TRBV6-2/TRBV6-3
J: TRBJ1-2

DNA: TGTGTCATCAGTTACTCGATATCGGGGAGGGGCAATCAGCCCCAGCATTTT
CDR3: CVISYSISGRGNQPQHF
D: NA
size: NA
V: TRBV6-6
J: TRBJ1-5

DNA: TGTGCCAGTAGACATGATCCCTCAGGGGATAGCGAGACCCAGTACTTC
CDR3: CASRHDPSGDSETQYF
D: NA
size: NA
V: TRBV6-5
J: TRBJ2-5

DNA: TGTGCCAGCAGCCTACGGGCGGTTTACCAAGGGACCCAGTACTTC
CDR3: CASSLRAVYQGTQYF
D: NA
size: NA
V: TRBV11-2
J: TRBJ2-5

DNA: TGTGCTAGCAGCTTAGTGTACAATGAGCAGCTCTTC
CDR3: CASSLVYNEQLF
D: NA
size: once
V: TRBV11-2
J: TRBJ2-1

DNA: TGTGCCAGCAGCTTAAGGCCGCAGGCGACCACTGAGGCTTTCTTT
CDR3: CASSLRPQATTEAFF
D: NA
size: NA
V: TRBV11-2
J: TRBJ1-1